In its sample, the clone carrying this TCR beta chain was seen many times. The data stem from a study of T cells in Graves' hyperthyroidism and ophthalmopathy. RNA transcripts gave rise to amplified TCR beta CDR3 regions. The HTBI primer set drove a first-round RT-PCR of the TCR CDR3. TCRdb processed the multiplex PCR reads anew with MiXCR; each CDR3 protein has one entry. The sample carries about 640,000 distinct CDR3 sequences, around 20% recorded once. Subjects with ophthalmopathy showed a Clinical Activity Score no lower than 3, a NOSPECS grade no lower than 4, and a duration shorter than 3 months. The ends lost 10 bases at V and 6 bases at J; junction bases unmatched: 11. The CDR3 sequence is 13 residues long. CDR1 is SNHLY, CDR2 FYNNEI, per germline.

Input material: blood. This clonotype originated in a man aged 25-40 years with Graves' ophthalmopathy. This rearrangement joins TRBV2 to TRBJ2-7, with 8 positions matching TRBD1. As DNA, the CDR3 is TGTGCCACCCTGGGACAGGTGGACGGCGAGCAGTACTTC. It specifies CATLGQVDGEQYF.